The clone carrying this TCR beta chain was seen at least ten times. The antigen remains unidentified. This beta chain slipped into a library made for alpha chains as a stray read, so its size is not meaningful. Time point noted: sample taken at primary tumor resection. The donor population consisted of approximately 70 patients with untreated, early-stage non-small cell lung cancer. Whole RNA from tumor, nontumor lung or frozen PBMC was sequenced unsorted. The data were taken from a study of spatial heterogeneity in lung cancer. The overall study: More beta-chain than alpha-chain sequences were consistently detected. General study points: Mutation tallies in tumors tracked expanded intratumoral alpha and beta TCR counts.

Germline-derived CDR1 and CDR2 are SGHTA and FQGNSA. CDR3 size: 15 residues. Trimming cost V 1 base and J 1 base, with 10 bases left between them. Individually, TCR cDNA molecules were each labelled with a unique molecular identifier. TCRdb called the 5' RACE reads again in MiXCR, with one record for every CDR3 protein. This sample has approximately 7,600 distinct CDR3 sequences, with about 14% found just once. The sequence was obtained from a female donor with early-stage non-small cell lung cancer. The sequenced sample was lung tumor tissue, obtained at surgery. This chain links TRBV7-2 with TRBJ1-1; perhaps TRBD1 as D (5 bases). The CDR3 nucleotides read TGTGCCAGCAGCTTAGTTGGGGCGGGGAACACTGAAGCTTTCTTT. It is translated as CASSLVGAGNTEAFF.